The clone carrying this T cell receptor (beta chain) appeared a few times. TCRdb's copy holds only in-frame clones and misses some; the assay was immunoSEQ multiplex PCR. The table includes some 7,700 clones, over 80% detected once. This specimen belongs to a study of immune evolution from preneoplasia to lung adenocarcinoma. Study-wide context: HLA loss of heterozygosity: around 6.5% AIS, roughly 15% MIA, roughly 35% ADC, none AAH.

Patients had resection in Japan or China between the mid-2010s and the late 2010s. Each case's diagnosis was confirmed by two pathologists on H&E. This CDR3 is built from 14 residues. J lost 9 bases, V lost 0 bases, and 7 bases had no gene match. Germline values: CDR1 SGHAT, CDR2 FQNNGV. The gene calls are TRBV11-2 and TRBJ2-5, with 7 bases lining up with TRBD2. The TCR originated in a donor aged 70 or over with lung adenocarcinoma. Material for sequencing was FFPE minimally invasive lung adenocarcinoma tissue. Here the CDR3 reads CASSLDQTSRAQYF. As DNA, the CDR3 is TGTGCCAGCAGCTTAGACCAGACTAGCAGGGCCCAGTACTTC.